A selection of T cell receptor beta chains follows, all from one sample in a study of CD8 T cells in ankylosing spondylitis. MiXCR, applied by TCRdb to the 5' RACE reads, yields one record per CDR3 protein. Here the sample spans some 840,000 distinct CDR3 sequences, over 9.5% being singletons. Source material: blood, either unsorted or a sorted T cell fraction (not recorded which). The receptors here all came from a male donor with ankylosing spondylitis. CDR3s include the opening cysteine and the closing phenylalanine or tryptophan. D genes are given only for firm matches. Expanded clones are given a class, and other clones once, few, many or no size at all.

TRBJ2-1 TRBV2 - TRBD2 TGTGCCAGCAGTCGAAGCGGGGCGCAGTTCTTC CASSRSGAQFF
TRBJ1-5 TRBV6-1 - - TGTGCCACCTCGAGGGTTGGTAATCAGCCCCAGCATTTT CATSRVGNQPQHF
TRBJ1-2 TRBV18 many - TGTGCCAGCTCACCGGGCAGAAGTTATGGCTACACCTTC CASSPGRSYGYTF
TRBJ2-2 TRBV7-8 few TRBD1 TGTGCCAGCTCCCACAGGGGGCGAAGCGGGGAGCTGTTTTTT CASSHRGRSGELFF
TRBJ2-3 TRBV12-3/TRBV12-4 few - TGTGCCAGCGGATACACAGATACGCAGTATTTT CASGYTDTQYF
TRBJ1-2 TRBV20-1 few TRBD1 TGCAGTGCTCAGCGGGGACAGACAACCTTC CSAQRGQTTF
TRBJ2-1 TRBV5-1 few - TGCGCCAGCAGCTTGCCTACAGCGCGGGCCGATGAGCAGTTCTTC CASSLPTARADEQFF
TRBJ2-1 TRBV19 few - TGTGCCAGTAGTATGGAGGGTTACAATGAGCAGTTCTTC CASSMEGYNEQFF
TRBJ2-7 TRBV20-1 few TRBD1 TGCAGTGCTAGTGGGGACAGGGGCTCCTACGAGCAGTACTTC CSASGDRGSYEQYF
TRBJ1-1 TRBV18 many - TGTGCCAGCAGTCCCAGACGGGAGAACACTGAAGCTTTCTTT CASSPRRENTEAFF
TRBJ1-4 TRBV4-1 many TRBD1 TGCGCCAGCAGCCCCGGGACAGCTTATAATGAAAAACTGTTTTTT CASSPGTAYNEKLFF
TRBJ2-7 TRBV5-1 - - TGCGCCAGCAGTGCAGGGGCGGCTACTGGCGAGCAGTACTTC CASSAGAATGEQYF
TRBJ2-7 TRBV7-2 - - TGTGCCAGCAGCTTAATCGGCCACGAGCAGTACTTC CASSLIGHEQYF
TRBJ2-3 TRBV20-1 many - TGCAGTGCCTCGGGACCCTCAGATACGCAGTATTTT CSASGPSDTQYF
TRBJ2-7 TRBV12-3/TRBV12-4 - TRBD1 TGTGCCAGCAGTTTAGGGGGACAGGGGAAAGGCTCCTACGAGCAGTACTTC CASSLGGQGKGSYEQYF
TRBJ2-7 TRBV7-2 few - TGTGCCAGCAGCTTATGGGACGGTCCCTACGAGCAGTACTTC CASSLWDGPYEQYF
TRBJ2-1 TRBV14 once TRBD2 TGTGCCAGCAGCCAAAGCGGGAGGAATTCTCAGTTCTTC CASSQSGRNSQFF
TRBJ1-1 TRBV20-1 few TRBD1 TGCAGTGCTAGGGACAGGTCCACGAACACTGAAGCTTTCTTT CSARDRSTNTEAFF
TRBJ1-2 TRBV4-3 - - TGCGCCAGCAGCCAAGGGCTGACTAACTATGGCTACACCTTC CASSQGLTNYGYTF
TRBJ2-5 TRBV4-2 - - TGTGCCAGCAGCCAATACAAGGGAAAAGAGACCCAGTACTTC CASSQYKGKETQYF
TRBJ2-1 TRBV5-1 many TRBD1 TGCGCCAGCAGTGTAGGACAGGGCTACAATGAGCAGTTCTTC CASSVGQGYNEQFF
TRBJ2-7 TRBV6-1 few TRBD1 TGTGCCAGCAGATCTGACAGGGGGAAATCCTACGAGCAGTACTTC CASRSDRGKSYEQYF
TRBJ2-3 TRBV29-1 - TRBD1 TGCAGCGTTAACAGGGGTTTCGCAGATACGCAGTATTTT CSVNRGFADTQYF
TRBJ2-2 TRBV29-1 many TRBD1 TGCAGCGGGGGAGACAGGGACACCGGGGAGCTGTTTTTT CSGGDRDTGELFF
TRBJ2-1 TRBV12-3/TRBV12-4 - - TGTGCCAGCAACAAACAGGTCCCGGAGGGTGAGCAGTTCTTC CASNKQVPEGEQFF
TRBJ2-2 TRBV20-1 few TRBD2 TGCAGTGCTAGAGATCTTGCGACTAGCGTTTCCACCGGGGAGCTGTTTTTT CSARDLATSVSTGELFF
TRBJ2-1 TRBV30 - - TGTGCCTGGAGTGTGGCCTCGGGTGGTGAGCAGTTCTTC CAWSVASGGEQFF
TRBJ1-2 TRBV28 few TRBD1 TGTGCCAGCAATTGGCCAGGGGGGACAAGTAACTATGGCTACACCTTC CASNWPGGTSNYGYTF
TRBJ1-5 TRBV7-8 - - TGTGCCAGCAGCCCCTGGGAAAAAGAAGGTCAGCCCCAGCATTTT CASSPWEKEGQPQHF
TRBJ2-5 TRBV6-1 few - TGTGCCAGCAGTCGGGACTTGTCCCCGGGGGAGACCCAGTACTTC CASSRDLSPGETQYF
TRBJ2-3 TRBV29-1 many TRBD2 TGCAGCCTTGGTGGGGGGGGCACAGATACGCAGTATTTT CSLGGGGTDTQYF
TRBJ2-7 TRBV6-1 - TRBD1 TGTGCCAGCAGTGAGTTCGGGACAGGGGAGCTGTACGAGCAGTACTTC CASSEFGTGELYEQYF
TRBJ2-1 TRBV12-3/TRBV12-4 few TRBD2 TGTGCCAGCAGCGAGAGGGTAGCGGGAGCAGGCCCCTCCTACAATGAGCAGTTCTTC CASSERVAGAGPSYNEQFF
TRBJ2-3 TRBV2 - TRBD1 TGTGCCAGCAGCTCGACAGGGTTCCCAGATACGCAGTATTTT CASSSTGFPDTQYF
TRBJ2-1 TRBV6-1 - - TGTGCCAGCACCTATTCAGGGGTCGGGGTGAATGAGCAGTTCTTC CASTYSGVGVNEQFF
TRBJ2-7 TRBV15 many - TGTGCCACCAGCCGAGGGGCTGGCCGGGAGAAACGGGAGCAGTACTTC CATSRGAGREKREQYF
TRBJ2-2 TRBV5-5 many - TGTGCCAGCAGCTTGAGGTTTACTGCGAACACCGGGGAGCTGTTTTTT CASSLRFTANTGELFF
TRBJ1-5 TRBV6-2/TRBV6-3 - - TGTGCCAGCAGTCCCTCAGGGAAACAGCCCCAGCATTTT CASSPSGKQPQHF
TRBJ2-2 TRBV19 - TRBD1 TGTGCCAGTAGTATAGGGGGACAGGGGAGGTGGCATCGGGCCGGGGAGCTGTTTTTT CASSIGGQGRWHRAGELFF
TRBJ1-5 TRBV7-3 few - TGTGCCAGCAGCCGGGGATACGGGCAGCCCCAGCATTTT CASSRGYGQPQHF
TRBJ1-2 TRBV28 once TRBD1 TGTGCCAGCACGTCTCAGGGGGACTATGGCTACACCTTC CASTSQGDYGYTF
TRBJ1-5 TRBV15 few - TGTGCCACCAGCAGAGGAAGGGTTGGGGATCAGCCCCAGCATTTT CATSRGRVGDQPQHF
TRBJ1-1 TRBV6-2/TRBV6-3 many - TGTGCCAGCTACAGGGAATACACTGAAGCTTTCTTT CASYREYTEAFF
TRBJ1-2 TRBV20-1 few TRBD1 TGCAGTGCGGGACAGGGACTCTATGGCTACACCTTC CSAGQGLYGYTF
TRBJ1-5 TRBV28 - - TGTGCCAGCAGGTTTGGGGGACGGGGCAATCAGCCCCAGCATTTT CASRFGGRGNQPQHF